The 5 T cell receptor beta chains listed next were all sequenced from one sample in a study of blood T cell repertoires in COVID-19 (dated by TCRdb to the early 2020s). Receptor amplification or capture employed the immunoSEQ multiplex PCR assay. As stored in TCRdb, this immuneACCESS dataset retains in-frame rearrangements with V and J assigned. A fraction of the clones does not appear; measured against another copy, unresolved V genes explain less than half of the discrepancy, and the remainder lacks a known reason. This sample has roughly 500,000 clones in its table, and roughly nine tenths of those were observed once. The leading ten clones occupy around 7.9% of the sample. Input material: PBMCs or T cells enriched from blood (not recorded which). Receptors were obtained from an older woman who had recovered from COVID-19.

This chain links TRBV7-9 with TRBJ2-6; possibly TRBD1 for D (6 bases). Trimming left V 4 bases short and J 2 bases short, with 12 bases between. The CDR3 is 16 amino acids. Germline V gives CDR1 SEHNR, CDR2 FQNEAQ (reference sequence). The CDR3 DNA sequence: TGTGCCAGCAGCTACCGGACAGCCCCTGGGGCCAACGTCCTGACTTTC. Its translation is CASSYRTAPGANVLTF.

The chain uses TRBV29-1 and TRBJ1-3; possibly TRBD1 for D (6 bases). From germline, CDR1 is SQVTM and CDR2 ANQGSEA. V lost 7 bases to trimming and J lost 0 bases, with 13 bases between them. This CDR3 has 14 amino acids. The CDR3 coding sequence is TGCAGCGCCCGGGACACATTCTCTGGAAACACCATATATTTT. Translation: CSARDTFSGNTIYF.

The chain employs TRBV7-2 and TRBJ1-5; D call uncertain. This CDR3 contains 15 residues. Germline V gives CDR1 SGHTA, CDR2 FQGNSA. Trimming left V 4 bases short and J 1 base short, with 11 bases between. The CDR3 sequence: CASSSLWASNQPQHF. CDR3 nucleotides: TGTGCCAGCAGCTCCCTGTGGGCCAGCAATCAGCCCCAGCATTTT. Drawing the rest from reference TRBV7-2 and TRBJ1-5, the complete variable domain is GAGVSQSPSNKVTEKGKDVELRCDPISGHTALYWYRQSLGQGLEFLIYFQGNSAPDKSGLPSDRFSAERTGGSVSTLTIQRTQQEDSAVYLCASSSLWASNQPQHFGDGTRLSIL.

The rearrangement joins TRBV7-8 to TRBJ1-6; TRBD1 aligns across 10 bases. The CDR3 length is 16 residues. Germline values: CDR1 SGHVS, CDR2 FQNEAQ. Unmatched junction bases numbered 7, after V lost 4 bases and J lost 7 bases. DNA of the CDR3: TGTGCCAGCAGCTCCGGGACAGGGGATGGGAATTCACCCCTCCACTTT. Its translation: CASSSGTGDGNSPLHF.

This chain connects TRBV3-1 (or the pseudogene TRBV3-2) to TRBJ2-5; 10 nucleotides agree with TRBD2. CDR1 and CDR2 from the germline V gene are LGHDT and YNNKEL (reference sequence). This CDR3 spans 18 amino acids. V lost 0 bases and J lost 5; bases outside the gene matches: 12. The chain's CDR3 is CASSQDLPAGGNIETQYF. The DNA of the CDR3 is TGTGCCAGCAGCCAAGATCTGCCAGCGGGGGGGAACATCGAGACCCAGTACTTC.